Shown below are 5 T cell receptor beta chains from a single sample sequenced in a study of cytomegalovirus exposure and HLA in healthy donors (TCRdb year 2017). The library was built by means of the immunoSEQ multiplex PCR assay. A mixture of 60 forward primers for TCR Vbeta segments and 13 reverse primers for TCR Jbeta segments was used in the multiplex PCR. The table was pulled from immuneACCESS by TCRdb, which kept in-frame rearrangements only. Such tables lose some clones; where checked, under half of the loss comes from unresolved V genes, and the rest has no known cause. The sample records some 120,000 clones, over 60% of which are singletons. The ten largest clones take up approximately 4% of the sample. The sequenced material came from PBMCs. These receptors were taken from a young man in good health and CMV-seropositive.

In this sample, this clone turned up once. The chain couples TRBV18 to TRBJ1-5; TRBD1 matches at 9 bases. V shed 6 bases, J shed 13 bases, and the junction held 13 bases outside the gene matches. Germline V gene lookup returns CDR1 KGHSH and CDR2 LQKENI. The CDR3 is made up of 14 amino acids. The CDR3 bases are TGTGCCAGCTCTGGCGGGACAGGGCCCTTCCAACAGCATTTT. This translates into CASSGGTGPFQQHF. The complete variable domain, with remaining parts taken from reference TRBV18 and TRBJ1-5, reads NAGVMQNPRHLVRRRGQEARLRCSPMKGHSHVYWYRQLPEEGLKFMVYLQKENIIDESGMPKERFSAEFPKEGPSILRIQQVVRGDSAAYFCASSGGTGPFQQHFGDGTRLSIL.

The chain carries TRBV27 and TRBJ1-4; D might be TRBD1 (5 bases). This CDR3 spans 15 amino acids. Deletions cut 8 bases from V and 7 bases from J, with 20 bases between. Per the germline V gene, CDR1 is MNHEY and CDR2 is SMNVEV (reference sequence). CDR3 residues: CASYTPGRLSEKLFF. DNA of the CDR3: TGTGCCAGCTATACCCCAGGGAGGCTGAGTGAAAAACTGTTTTTT.

CDR3 loop: CASSLGGAGNTIYF. The CDR3 coding sequence is TGTGCCAGCAGCTTAGGCGGGGCTGGAAACACCATATATTTT. The chain employs TRBV7-2 and TRBJ1-3; D remains unclear. V shed 1 base and J shed 2 bases, with 6 bases lying between them. The CDR3 extends over 14 amino acids. Germline V lookup: CDR1 SGHTA, CDR2 FQGNSA.

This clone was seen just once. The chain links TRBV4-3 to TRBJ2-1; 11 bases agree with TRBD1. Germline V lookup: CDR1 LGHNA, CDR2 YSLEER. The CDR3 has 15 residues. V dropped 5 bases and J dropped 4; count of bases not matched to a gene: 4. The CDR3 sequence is CASSLGQGDYNEQFF. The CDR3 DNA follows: TGCGCCAGCAGCTTGGGACAGGGGGATTACAATGAGCAGTTCTTC.

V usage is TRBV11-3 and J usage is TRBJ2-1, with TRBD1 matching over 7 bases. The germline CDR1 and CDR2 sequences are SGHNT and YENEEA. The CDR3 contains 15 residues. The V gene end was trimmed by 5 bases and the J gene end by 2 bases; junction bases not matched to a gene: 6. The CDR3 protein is CASSPGRGPYNEQFF. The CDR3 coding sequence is TGTGCCAGCAGCCCGGGTAGGGGGCCCTACAATGAGCAGTTCTTC.